The 20 T cell receptor beta chains presented below share a single source sample, sequenced in a study of STAT5B mutations in CD4+ large granular lymphocyte leukemia. The repertoire was sequenced with immunoSEQ multiplex PCR; TCRdb's copy has only in-frame clones and lacks some. This table has about 25,000 clones, 74% appearing once. Material: CD4+ T cells from blood buffy coats. These receptors were collected from a human donor in good health.

The chain is built from TRBV5-4 and TRBJ2-7; 10 bases fit TRBD1. The CDR3 spans 15 residues. Germline V gene lookup returns CDR1 SGHNT and CDR2 YYREEE (reference sequence). The trim removed 0 bases at V and 3 bases at J, leaving 3 bases unmatched. The CDR3 DNA sequence: TGTGCCAGCAGCTTGGAAGGGACAGGGGTCTACGAGCAGTACTTC. This sequence encodes CASSLEGTGVYEQYF.

The V gene is TRBV12-5, the J gene TRBJ2-1; TRBD2 agrees at 9 bases. Germline loops: CDR1 LGHNT, CDR2 FRNRAP. CDR3 size: 17 residues. Losses at the gene ends were 2 bases for V and 0 bases for J; bases not matched to a gene: 5. CDR3 coding DNA: TGTGCTAGTGGTTTGACGAATAGCGGGAGCTCCTACAATGAGCAGTTCTTC. This codes for CASGLTNSGSSYNEQFF.

The chain employs TRBV19 and TRBJ1-1, with 7 bases lining up with TRBD1. Germline values: CDR1 LNHDA, CDR2 SQIVND (reference sequence). The CDR3 has 13 residues. J was trimmed by 8 bases and V by 3 bases; bases with no gene match: 6. CDR3 sequence reads: CASSIGTVGEAFF. CDR3 nucleotides: TGTGCCAGTAGTATTGGGACAGTGGGAGAAGCTTTCTTT.

In this sample, this clone turned up a few times. The V and J genes are TRBV2 and TRBJ1-6; D is possibly TRBD1 (5 bases). The V end was cut by 5 bases, the J end by 9 bases, with 20 bases between. The CDR3 consists of 16 residues. CDR1 is SNHLY, CDR2 FYNNEI, per germline. CDR3 sequence: CASSPARQSGTSPLHF. Written as DNA, the CDR3 is TGTGCCAGCAGTCCCGCGCGACAATCGGGGACTTCACCCCTCCACTTT.

The chain uses TRBV11-2 and TRBJ1-6; D unresolved. The germline CDR1 and CDR2 sequences are SGHAT and FQNNGV. Trimming removed 3 bases at V and 9 bases at J, with 12 bases between. The CDR3 consists of 14 residues. In DNA, the CDR3 is TGTGCCAGCAGCTTTAATACAGTAGGTTCACCCCTCCACTTT. This sequence encodes CASSFNTVGSPLHF.

V gene TRBV9 combines with J gene TRBJ2-6; D unresolved. The CDR3 consists of 16 residues. Germline V CDR1 and CDR2: SGDLS, YYNGEE. V lost 0 bases to trimming and J lost 0 bases, with 7 bases between them. The CDR3 loop is CASSVGITSGANVLTF. The CDR3 region has the DNA TGTGCCAGCAGCGTAGGCATTACCTCTGGGGCCAACGTCCTGACTTTC.

In this sample, this clone turned up a few times. The genes are TRBV4-1 and TRBJ2-1, with TRBD1 matching 7 bases. This CDR3 comprises 15 residues. The germline V gene has CDR1 MGHRA and CDR2 YSYEKL. Trimming cost V 2 bases and J 4 bases; bases outside gene matches: 5. CDR3 amino acids: CASSQWQGVYNEQFF. Here the CDR3 DNA reads TGCGCCAGCAGCCAATGGCAGGGGGTGTACAATGAGCAGTTCTTC.

J is TRBJ2-6 and V is TRBV4-1; 8 bases align to TRBD2. Germline lookup yields CDR1 MGHRA and CDR2 YSYEKL. V shed 4 bases and J 4 bases; nucleotides not matched to a gene: 12. There are 18 residues in the CDR3. Here the CDR3 DNA reads TGCGCCAGCAGCCCAACACCGGGGGGGCCGAGCGGGGCCAACGTCCTGACTTTC. Its protein is CASSPTPGGPSGANVLTF.

The rearrangement links TRBV19 to TRBJ2-1, with 7 bases identical to TRBD1. Germline CDR1 is LNHDA and CDR2 is SQIVND (reference sequence). This CDR3 spans 17 amino acids. V lost 0 bases to trimming and J lost 7 bases; unmatched junction nucleotides: 12. The CDR3, as DNA: TGTGCCAGTAGTATAGATCCCTCCCCCCCAGGGGGTAATGAGCAGTTCTTC. It codes for CASSIDPSPPGGNEQFF.

This clone was seen a few times. This chain links TRBV30 with TRBJ1-4; D unclear. The CDR3 loop spans 14 amino acids. V lost 1 base and J 6 bases, leaving 12 bases between the germline ends. Germline CDR1 is GTSNPN and CDR2 is SVGIG (reference sequence). The CDR3, as DNA: TGTGCCTGGAGTGGGGGAGGTGGAGATGAAAAACTGTTTTTT. Protein product: CAWSGGGGDEKLFF. The whole variable domain, filled in from reference TRBV30 and TRBJ1-4, reads SQTIHQWPATLVQPVGSPLSLECTVEGTSNPNLYWYRQAAGRGLQLLFYSVGIGQISSEVPQNLSASRPQDRQFILSSKKLLLSDSGFYLCAWSGGGGDEKLFFGSGTQLSVL.

The genes are TRBV5-8 and TRBJ2-5; TRBD2 matches at 10 bases. This CDR3 has 14 amino acids. After removal of 6 bases from V and 5 bases from J, the junction contained 7 bases not matched to a gene. Germline lookup yields CDR1 SGHTS and CDR2 YDEGEE. Written as DNA, the CDR3 is TGTGCCAGCAACACCCTAGCGGGAGAGGAGACCCAGTACTTC. The encoded protein is CASNTLAGEETQYF.

V gene TRBV5-1 combines with J gene TRBJ2-2; a weak D match, TRBD2 (6 bases). The CDR3 runs 14 residues. From germline, CDR1 is SGHRS and CDR2 YFSETQ. The V and J ends lost 4 bases and 7 bases respectively, with 14 bases between them. CDR3 in amino acids: CASSERLGGGELFF. The CDR3 DNA follows: TGCGCCAGCAGCGAACGACTAGGTGGCGGGGAGCTGTTTTTT.

The chain employs TRBV28 and TRBJ2-7; 8 positions match TRBD1. V was pared by 6 bases and J by 1 base, with 8 bases of the junction left unmatched. In germline, CDR1 is MDHEN, CDR2 SYDVKM. This CDR3 has 15 amino acids. The CDR3 sequence is CASRPTGERSYEQYV. DNA of the CDR3: TGTGCCAGCAGACCGACAGGGGAAAGGTCCTACGAGCAGTACGTC.

The CDR3 DNA follows: TGCGCCAGCAGCGGCCACGGACAGGGCAAGGGAAACACCATATATTTT. This translates into CASSGHGQGKGNTIYF. The chain combines TRBV5-1 with TRBJ1-3; 8 bases agree with TRBD1. The CDR3 runs to 16 residues. Germline V gene sequence: CDR1 SGHRS, CDR2 YFSETQ. The V and J ends lost 4 bases and 4 bases, in that order; junction bases with no gene match: 10.

The gene calls are TRBV27 and TRBJ2-1, with D uncertain. The CDR3 is 12 amino acids. V lost 4 bases, J lost 6 bases, and 7 bases lay in between. CDR1 and CDR2 from the germline V gene are MNHEY and SMNVEV (reference sequence). The CDR3 DNA follows: TGTGCCAGCAGTTCCCTGGGCAATGAGCAGTTCTTC. Amino acid sequence: CASSSLGNEQFF.

The J gene is TRBJ2-7, the V gene TRBV15; 8 bases agree with TRBD2. This CDR3 region has 14 residues. V was pared by 3 bases and J by 4 bases, with 5 bases of the junction left unmatched. Germline CDR1 and CDR2: LNHNV and YYDKDF (reference sequence). The CDR3 region has the DNA TGTGCCACCAGCAGCGGGACTAGGGAGTACGAGCAGTACTTC. Its translation is CATSSGTREYEQYF. Complete variable domain (other parts from reference TRBV15 and TRBJ2-7): DAMVIQNPRYQVTQFGKPVTLSCSQTLNHNVMYWYQQKSSQAPKLLFHYYDKDFNNEADTPDNFQSRRPNTSFCFLDIRSPGLGDTAMYLCATSSGTREYEQYFGPGTRLTVT.

This clone was seen more than once but under ten times. This chain links TRBV5-1 with TRBJ1-1; a weak D match, TRBD1 (5 bases). Between the trimmed V and J ends, which lost 2 bases and 4 bases, there was a span of 15 bases. There are 15 residues in the CDR3. Germline V gene sequence: CDR1 SGHRS, CDR2 YFSETQ. The CDR3, as DNA: TGCGCCAGCAGCTTAACGGGGGGTCGGGGCACTGAAGCTTTCTTT. Its translation: CASSLTGGRGTEAFF.

The chain links TRBV10-3 to TRBJ2-5, with 7 bases fitting TRBD1. Gene TRBJ2-7 matches the end of the DNA better, so the J call may be wrong. This CDR3 is 13 amino acids long. Germline lookup yields CDR1 ENHRY and CDR2 SYGVKD. The CDR3 reads CAISGQGKYEQYF. DNA for the CDR3: TGTGCCATCAGTGGACAGGGAAAATACGAGCAGTACTTC.

The chain uses TRBV7-3 and TRBJ2-3, with a possible D match to TRBD1 (6 bases). The germline V and J ends were trimmed by 5 bases and 9 bases, with 42 bases remaining between them. This CDR3 has 22 residues. CDR1 is SGHTA, CDR2 FQGTGA, per germline. The CDR3 region has the DNA TGTGCCAGCAGCCTATATCCCCCTAAAAACGTCCTCCGGGACAAGGGAGACTCGACGCAGTATTTT. Its translation: CASSLYPPKNVLRDKGDSTQYF.

In its sample, this clone was seen a few times. The chain employs TRBV18 and TRBJ2-3, with D uncertain. CDR3 length: 15 amino acids. Germline V CDR1 and CDR2: KGHSH, LQKENI. Trimming pared 6 bases from V and 2 bases from J, leaving 15 bases between. The CDR3 protein is CASSKNKGTTDTQYF. In DNA form, the CDR3 reads TGTGCCAGCTCTAAAAACAAGGGAACCACAGATACGCAGTATTTT.